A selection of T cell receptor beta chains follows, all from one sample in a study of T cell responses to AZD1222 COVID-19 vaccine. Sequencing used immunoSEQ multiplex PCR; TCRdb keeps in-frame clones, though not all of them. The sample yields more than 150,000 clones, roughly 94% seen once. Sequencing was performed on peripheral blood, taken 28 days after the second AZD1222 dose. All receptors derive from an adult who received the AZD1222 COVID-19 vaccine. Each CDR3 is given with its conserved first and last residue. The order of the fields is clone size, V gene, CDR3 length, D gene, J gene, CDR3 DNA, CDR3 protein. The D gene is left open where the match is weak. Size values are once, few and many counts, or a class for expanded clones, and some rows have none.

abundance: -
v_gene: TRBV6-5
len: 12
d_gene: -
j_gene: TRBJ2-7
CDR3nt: TGTGCCAGCAGTTACGGGGATGACGAGCAGTACTTC
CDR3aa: CASSYGDDEQYF

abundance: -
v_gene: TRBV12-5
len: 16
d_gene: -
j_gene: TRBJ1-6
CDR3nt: TGTGCTAGTGGTTTGATTGGAGTCTCCTATAATTCACCCCTCCACTTT
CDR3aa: CASGLIGVSYNSPLHF

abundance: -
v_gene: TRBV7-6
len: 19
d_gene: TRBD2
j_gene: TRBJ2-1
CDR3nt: TGTGCCAGCAGCGGGGGGGTAGCGGGGGAGGCCATTTCCTACAATGAGCAGTTCTTC
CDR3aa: CASSGGVAGEAISYNEQFF

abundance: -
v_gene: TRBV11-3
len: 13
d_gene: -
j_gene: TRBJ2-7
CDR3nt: TGTGCCAGCAGCCAGTCGGCATTTGGCGAGCAGTACTTC
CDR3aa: CASSQSAFGEQYF

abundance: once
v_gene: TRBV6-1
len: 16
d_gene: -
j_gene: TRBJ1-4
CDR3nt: TGTGCCAGCAGTGAGGGCGTTATCTCAACTAATGAAAAACTGTTTTTT
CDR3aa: CASSEGVISTNEKLFF

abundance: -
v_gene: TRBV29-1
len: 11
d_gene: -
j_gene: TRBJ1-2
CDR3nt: TGCAGCGCCTCAAGAATAGATGGCTACACCTTC
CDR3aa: CSASRIDGYTF

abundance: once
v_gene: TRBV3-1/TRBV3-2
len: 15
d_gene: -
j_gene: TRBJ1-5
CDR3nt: TGTGCCAGCAGCCAAGATGGGGGTAGCAATCAGCCCCAGCATTTT
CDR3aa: CASSQDGGSNQPQHF

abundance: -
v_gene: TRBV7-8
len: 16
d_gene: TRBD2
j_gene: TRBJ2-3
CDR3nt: TGTGCCAGCAGCCGAGCGGGTAGCGGGGGGGCAGATACGCAGTATTTT
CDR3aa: CASSRAGSGGADTQYF

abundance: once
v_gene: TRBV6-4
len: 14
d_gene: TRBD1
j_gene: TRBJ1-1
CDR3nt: TGTGCCAGCAGTCGGGACAGGGGAGAGACTGAAGCTTTCTTT
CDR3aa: CASSRDRGETEAFF

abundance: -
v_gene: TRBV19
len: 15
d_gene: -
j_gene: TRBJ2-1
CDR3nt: TGTGCCAGTAGCCCCCGAGGGCTTTCTGGGAATGAGCAGTTCTTC
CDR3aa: CASSPRGLSGNEQFF

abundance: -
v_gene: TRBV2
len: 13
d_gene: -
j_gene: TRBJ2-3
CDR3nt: TGTGCCAGCAGGACAGGTCGCACAGATACGCAGTATTTT
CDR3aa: CASRTGRTDTQYF

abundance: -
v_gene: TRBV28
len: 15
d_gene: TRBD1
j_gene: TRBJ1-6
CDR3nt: TGTGCCAGCATTCCGACAGGGATGCGGCATTCACCCCTCCACTTT
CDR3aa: CASIPTGMRHSPLHF

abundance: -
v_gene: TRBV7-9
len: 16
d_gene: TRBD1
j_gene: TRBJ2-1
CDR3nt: TGTGCCAGCAGCCCCATAAGGACAGGGGATTTGGATGAGCAGTTCTTC
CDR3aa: CASSPIRTGDLDEQFF

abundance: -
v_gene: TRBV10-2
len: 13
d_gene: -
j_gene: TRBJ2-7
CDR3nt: TGCGCCAGCAGTGATCACAGCTCCTACGAGCAGTACTTC
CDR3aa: CASSDHSSYEQYF

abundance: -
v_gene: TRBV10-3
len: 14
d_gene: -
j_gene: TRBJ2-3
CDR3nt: TGTGCCATCAGTGTTGAGGAGAGCACAGATACGCAGTATTTT
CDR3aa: CAISVEESTDTQYF

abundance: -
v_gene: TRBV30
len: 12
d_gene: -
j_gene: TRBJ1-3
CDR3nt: TGTGCCTGCGGGGAACCTGGAAACACCATATATTTT
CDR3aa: CACGEPGNTIYF

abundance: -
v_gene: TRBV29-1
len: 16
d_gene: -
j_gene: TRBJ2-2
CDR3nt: TGCAGCGTTGAAGATCCGGACCGAGCGAACACCGGGGAGCTGTTTTTT
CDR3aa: CSVEDPDRANTGELFF

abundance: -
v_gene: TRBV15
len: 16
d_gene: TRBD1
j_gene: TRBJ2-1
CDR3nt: TGTGCCACCAGCAGAGATAAGAACAGGGGCTACAATGAGCAGTTCTTC
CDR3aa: CATSRDKNRGYNEQFF

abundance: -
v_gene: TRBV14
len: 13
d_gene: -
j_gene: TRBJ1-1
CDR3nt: TGTGCCAGCAGCCAAGATCCCATTACTGAAGCTTTCTTT
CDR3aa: CASSQDPITEAFF

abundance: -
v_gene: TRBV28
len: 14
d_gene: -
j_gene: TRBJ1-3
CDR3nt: TGTGCCAGCAGTCCCTCTTACTCTGGAAACACCATATATTTT
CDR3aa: CASSPSYSGNTIYF

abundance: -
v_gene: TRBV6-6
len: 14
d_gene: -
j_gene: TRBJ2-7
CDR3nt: TGTGCCAGCACTCGGACCGCCCTTTCCTACGAGCAGTACTTC
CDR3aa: CASTRTALSYEQYF

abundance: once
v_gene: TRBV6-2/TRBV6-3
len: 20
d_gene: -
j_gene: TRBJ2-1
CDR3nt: TGTGCCAGCAGTTCCTACCGGGACAGGGTATTATCCGGGACTAGCAATGAGCAGTTCTTC
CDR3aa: CASSSYRDRVLSGTSNEQFF

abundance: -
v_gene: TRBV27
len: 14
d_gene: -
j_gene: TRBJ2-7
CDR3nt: TGTGCCAGCAGTTTATCGTATACCGCGACCGAGCAGTACTTC
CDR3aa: CASSLSYTATEQYF

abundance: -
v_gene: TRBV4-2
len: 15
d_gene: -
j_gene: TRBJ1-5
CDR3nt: TGTGCCAGCAGGGACAGACTATATAGCAATCAGCCCCAGCATTTT
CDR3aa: CASRDRLYSNQPQHF

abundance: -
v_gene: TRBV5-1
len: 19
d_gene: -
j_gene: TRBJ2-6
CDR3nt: TGCGCCAGCAGCTTGAATAAAGGGCCGGGCCTCGTTGTGGCCAACGTCCTGACTTTC
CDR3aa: CASSLNKGPGLVVANVLTF

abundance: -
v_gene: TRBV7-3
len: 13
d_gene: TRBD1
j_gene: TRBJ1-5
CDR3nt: TGTGCCAGCAGTTCCGGGACAGGGGAGCCCCAGCATTTT
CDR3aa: CASSSGTGEPQHF

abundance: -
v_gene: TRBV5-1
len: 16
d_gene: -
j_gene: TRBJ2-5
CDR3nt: TGCGCCAGCAGCGAATCACCTGGGACGGGTGGGGAGACCCAGTACTTC
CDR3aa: CASSESPGTGGETQYF

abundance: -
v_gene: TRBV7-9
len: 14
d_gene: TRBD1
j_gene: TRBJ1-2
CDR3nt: TGTGCCAGCAGCTTAGTACGGGACAGCTATGGCTACACCTTC
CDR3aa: CASSLVRDSYGYTF

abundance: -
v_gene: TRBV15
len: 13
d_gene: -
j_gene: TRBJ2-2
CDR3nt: TGTGCCACCAGCAGAGGGAAAAGCGGGGAGCTGTTTTTT
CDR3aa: CATSRGKSGELFF

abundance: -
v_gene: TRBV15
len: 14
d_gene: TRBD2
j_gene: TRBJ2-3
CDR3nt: TGTGCCACCAGCAGAGGTCCTAGCGGGGATACGCAGTATTTT
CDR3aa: CATSRGPSGDTQYF

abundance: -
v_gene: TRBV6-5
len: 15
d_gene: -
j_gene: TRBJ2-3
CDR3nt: TGTGCCAGCAGTTTGTCGGGGCCCCTCACAGATACGCAGTATTTT
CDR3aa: CASSLSGPLTDTQYF

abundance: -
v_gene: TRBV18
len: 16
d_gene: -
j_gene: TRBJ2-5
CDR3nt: TGTGCCAGCTCACCCATGATATGGGGTGCTCAAGAGACCCAGTACTTC
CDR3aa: CASSPMIWGAQETQYF

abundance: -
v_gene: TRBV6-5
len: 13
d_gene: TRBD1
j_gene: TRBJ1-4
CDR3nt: TGTGCCAGCAGTTTCTTAGTCACAGGGGATTCGTTTTTT
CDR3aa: CASSFLVTGDSFF

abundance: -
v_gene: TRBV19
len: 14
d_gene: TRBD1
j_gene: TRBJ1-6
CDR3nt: TGTGCCAGTAGTATTGGGACAGAGCAACGGCCCCTCCACTTT
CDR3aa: CASSIGTEQRPLHF

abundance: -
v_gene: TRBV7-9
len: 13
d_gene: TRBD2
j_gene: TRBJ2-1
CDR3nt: TGTGCCAGCAGCTCCTCCGGGACTAACAGGATGTTCTTC
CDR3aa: CASSSSGTNRMFF

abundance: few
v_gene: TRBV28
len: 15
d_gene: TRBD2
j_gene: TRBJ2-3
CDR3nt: TGTGCCAGCAGCCGTATAGCGGGAGGGCAAGATACGCAGTATTTT
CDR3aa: CASSRIAGGQDTQYF

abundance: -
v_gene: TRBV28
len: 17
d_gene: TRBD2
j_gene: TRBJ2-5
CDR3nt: TGTGCCAGCGCGTATCACCGAGCGGGAGGAGACACGGAGACCCAGTACTTC
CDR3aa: CASAYHRAGGDTETQYF

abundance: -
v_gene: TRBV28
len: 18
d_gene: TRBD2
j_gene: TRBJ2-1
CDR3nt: TGTGCCAGCAGATCGACTAGCGGAGGAACCAGCTCCTACAATGAGCAGTTCTTC
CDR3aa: CASRSTSGGTSSYNEQFF

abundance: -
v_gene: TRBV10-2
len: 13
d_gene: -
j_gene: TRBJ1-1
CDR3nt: TGCGCCAGCAGCTCCCGAGAAGAGGGGGACGCTTTCTTT
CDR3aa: CASSSREEGDAFF

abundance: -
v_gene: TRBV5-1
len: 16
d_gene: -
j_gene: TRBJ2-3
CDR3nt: TGCGCCAGCAGCTTGGAAGCTAGCGCAATGGTAGATACGCAGTATTTT
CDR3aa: CASSLEASAMVDTQYF

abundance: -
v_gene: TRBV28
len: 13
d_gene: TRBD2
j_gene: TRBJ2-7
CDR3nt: TGTGCCAGCAGTTTCCGGGGGGCCTACGAGCAGTACTTC
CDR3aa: CASSFRGAYEQYF

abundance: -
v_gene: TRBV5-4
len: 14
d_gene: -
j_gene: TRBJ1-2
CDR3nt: TGTGCCAGCAGGCTACAGGGTGGTGGCTATGGCTACACCTTC
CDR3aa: CASRLQGGGYGYTF

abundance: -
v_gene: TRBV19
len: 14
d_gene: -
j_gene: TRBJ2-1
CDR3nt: TGTGCCAGTAGTGTTCCTCCCGCCTACAATGAGCAGTTCTTC
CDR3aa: CASSVPPAYNEQFF

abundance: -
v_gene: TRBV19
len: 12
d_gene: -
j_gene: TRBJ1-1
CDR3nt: TGTGCCAGTAGTATTCCCGACAGGGAAGCTTTCTTT
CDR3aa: CASSIPDREAFF

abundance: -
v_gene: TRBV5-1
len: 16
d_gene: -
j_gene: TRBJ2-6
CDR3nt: TGCGCCAGCTCCGGGTCCTTGAGGGCTGGGGCCAACGTCCTGACTTTC
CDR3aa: CASSGSLRAGANVLTF

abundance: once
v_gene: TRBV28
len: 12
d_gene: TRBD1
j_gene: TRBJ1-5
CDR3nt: TGTGCCAGTTACAGGGGTAATCAGCCCCAGCATTTT
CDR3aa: CASYRGNQPQHF

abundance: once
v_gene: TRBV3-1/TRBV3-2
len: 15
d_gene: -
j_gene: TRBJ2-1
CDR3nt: TGTGCCAGCAGCCAAGATCTTGTTGCATACAATGAGCAGTTCTTC
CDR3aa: CASSQDLVAYNEQFF

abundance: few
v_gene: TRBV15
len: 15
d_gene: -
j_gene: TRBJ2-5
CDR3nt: TGTGCCACCAGCCGCGGGGCCAGGGATCAAGAGACCCAGTACTTC
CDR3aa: CATSRGARDQETQYF

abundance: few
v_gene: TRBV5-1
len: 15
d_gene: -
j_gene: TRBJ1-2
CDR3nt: TGCGCCAGCAGCCCCTCGACAGTAGCTAACTATGGCTACACCTTC
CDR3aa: CASSPSTVANYGYTF

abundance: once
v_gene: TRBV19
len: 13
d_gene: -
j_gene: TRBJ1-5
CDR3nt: TGTGCCAGTAGTATGAAATCCAATCAGCCCCAGCATTTT
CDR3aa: CASSMKSNQPQHF

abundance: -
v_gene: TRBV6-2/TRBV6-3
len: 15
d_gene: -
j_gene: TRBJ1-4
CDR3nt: TGTGCCAGCAGTTCCCGCCCGGACCCTAATGAAAAACTGTTTTTT
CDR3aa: CASSSRPDPNEKLFF

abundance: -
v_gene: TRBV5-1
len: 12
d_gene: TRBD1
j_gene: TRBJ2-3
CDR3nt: TGCGCCAGCAGCCTGACCGGGACAGGGGAGAATTTT
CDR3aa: CASSLTGTGENF

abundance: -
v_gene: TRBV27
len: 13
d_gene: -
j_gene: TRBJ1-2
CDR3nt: TGTGCCAGCAGTCCAGTAACCCGGGAGGGCTACACCTTC
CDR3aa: CASSPVTREGYTF

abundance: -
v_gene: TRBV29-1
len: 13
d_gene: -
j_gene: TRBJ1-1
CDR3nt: TGCAGCGGGAATCAGGGAAAGAGCACTGAAGCTTTCTTT
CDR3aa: CSGNQGKSTEAFF

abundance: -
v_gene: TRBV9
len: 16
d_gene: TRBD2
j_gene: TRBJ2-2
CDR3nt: TGTGCCAGCAGCGTAGCGACTAGCGGTGTCACCGGGGAGCTGTTTTTT
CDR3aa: CASSVATSGVTGELFF

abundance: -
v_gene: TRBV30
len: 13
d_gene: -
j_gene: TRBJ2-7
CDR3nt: TGTGCCTGGAGTAGGGGACACATCTACGAGCAGTACTTC
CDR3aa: CAWSRGHIYEQYF